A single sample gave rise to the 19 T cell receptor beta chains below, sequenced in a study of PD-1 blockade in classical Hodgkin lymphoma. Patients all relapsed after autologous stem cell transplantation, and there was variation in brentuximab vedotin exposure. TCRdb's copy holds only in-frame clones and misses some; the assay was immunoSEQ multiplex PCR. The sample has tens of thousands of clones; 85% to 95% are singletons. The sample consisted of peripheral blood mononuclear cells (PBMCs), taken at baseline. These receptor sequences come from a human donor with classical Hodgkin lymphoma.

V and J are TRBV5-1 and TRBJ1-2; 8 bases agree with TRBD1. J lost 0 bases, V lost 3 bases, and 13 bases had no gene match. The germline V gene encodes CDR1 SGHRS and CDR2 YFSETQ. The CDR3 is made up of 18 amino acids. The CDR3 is CASSSDDRGGLANYGYTF. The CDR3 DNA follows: TGCGCCAGCAGCTCCGACGACAGGGGAGGACTGGCTAACTATGGCTACACCTTC.

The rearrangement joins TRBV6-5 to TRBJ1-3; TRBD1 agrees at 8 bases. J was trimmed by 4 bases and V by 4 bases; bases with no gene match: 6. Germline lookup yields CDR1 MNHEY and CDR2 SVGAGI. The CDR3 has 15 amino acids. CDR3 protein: CASSFNRDRGNTIYF. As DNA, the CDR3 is TGTGCCAGCAGTTTCAACCGGGACAGGGGAAACACCATATATTTT.

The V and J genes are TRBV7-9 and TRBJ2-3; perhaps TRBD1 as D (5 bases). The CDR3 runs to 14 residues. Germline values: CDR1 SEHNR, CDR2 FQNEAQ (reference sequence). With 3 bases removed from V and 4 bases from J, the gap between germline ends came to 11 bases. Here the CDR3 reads CASSFHGASDTQYF. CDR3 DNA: TGTGCCAGCAGCTTTCATGGGGCCTCAGATACGCAGTATTTT.

The CDR3 is CASILRVSPYEQYF. The CDR3 coding sequence is TGTGCCAGCATTCTGCGAGTTTCCCCCTACGAGCAGTACTTC. The rearrangement uses TRBV5-6 and TRBJ2-7; no definite D call. This CDR3 is built from 14 residues. Germline V CDR1 and CDR2: SGHDT, YYEEEE. Trimming cost V 6 bases and J 2 bases, with 15 bases left between them.

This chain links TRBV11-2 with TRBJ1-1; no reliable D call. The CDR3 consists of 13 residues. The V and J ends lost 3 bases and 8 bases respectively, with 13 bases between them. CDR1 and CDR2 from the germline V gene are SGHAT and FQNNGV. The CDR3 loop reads CASSFRVAEEAFF. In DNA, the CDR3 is TGTGCCAGCAGCTTTCGGGTAGCCGAAGAAGCTTTCTTT.

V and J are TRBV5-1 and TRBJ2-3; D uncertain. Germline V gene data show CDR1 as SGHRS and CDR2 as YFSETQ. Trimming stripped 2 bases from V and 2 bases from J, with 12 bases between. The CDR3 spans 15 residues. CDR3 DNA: TGCGCCAGCAGCTTTGTAGGAAGCCCCACAGATACGCAGTATTTT. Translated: CASSFVGSPTDTQYF. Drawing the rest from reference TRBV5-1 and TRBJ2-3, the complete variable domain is KAGVTQTPRYLIKTRGQQVTLSCSPISGHRSVSWYQQTPGQGLQFLFEYFSETQRNKGNFPGRFSGRQFSNSRSEMNVSTLELGDSALYLCASSFVGSPTDTQYFGPGTRLTVL.

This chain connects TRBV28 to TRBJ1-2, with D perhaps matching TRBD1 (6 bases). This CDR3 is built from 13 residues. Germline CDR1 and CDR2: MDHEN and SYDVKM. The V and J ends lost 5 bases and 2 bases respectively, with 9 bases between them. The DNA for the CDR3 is TGTGCCAGCAGTGAAACAGGGAACTATGGCTACACCTTC. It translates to CASSETGNYGYTF.

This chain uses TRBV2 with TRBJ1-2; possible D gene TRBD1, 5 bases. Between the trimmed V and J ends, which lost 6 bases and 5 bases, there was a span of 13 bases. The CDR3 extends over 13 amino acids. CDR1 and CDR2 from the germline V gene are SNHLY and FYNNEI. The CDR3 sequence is CASREGTGYGYTF. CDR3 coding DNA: TGTGCCAGCAGGGAGGGGACGGGATATGGCTACACCTTC.

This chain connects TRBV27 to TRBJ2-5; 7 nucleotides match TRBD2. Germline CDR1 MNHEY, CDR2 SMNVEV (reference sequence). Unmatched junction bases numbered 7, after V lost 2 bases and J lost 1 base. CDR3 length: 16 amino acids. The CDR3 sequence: CASSLGGDRPQETQYF. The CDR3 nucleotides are TGTGCCAGCAGTTTAGGGGGGGACCGACCCCAAGAGACCCAGTACTTC.

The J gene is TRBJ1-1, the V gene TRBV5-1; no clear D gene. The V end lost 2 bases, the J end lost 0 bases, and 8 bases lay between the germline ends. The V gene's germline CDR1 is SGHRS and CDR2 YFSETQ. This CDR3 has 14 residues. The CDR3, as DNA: TGCGCCAGCAGCTTTGGGCCGCTGAACACTGAAGCTTTCTTT. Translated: CASSFGPLNTEAFF.

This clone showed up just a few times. This chain's CDR3 is CASSQDSGVSPLHF. The CDR3 DNA follows: TGTGCCAGCAGCCAAGATTCGGGAGTTTCACCCCTCCACTTT. The rearrangement links TRBV14 to TRBJ1-6, with no clear D. Germline CDR1 SGHDN, CDR2 FVKESK. This CDR3 has 14 residues. The V end lost 0 bases, the J end lost 9 bases, and 9 bases lay between the germline ends. Drawing the rest from reference TRBV14 and TRBJ1-6, the complete variable domain is EAGVTQFPSHSVIEKGQTVTLRCDPISGHDNLYWYRRVMGKEIKFLLHFVKESKQDESGMPNNRFLAERTGGTYSTLKVQPAELEDSGVYFCASSQDSGVSPLHFGNGTRLTVT.

The CDR3 reads CASSFIQAGGYTF. The DNA for the CDR3 is TGTGCCAGTAGTTTTATACAGGCGGGGGGCTACACCTTC. The chain carries TRBV19 and TRBJ1-2, with a possible D match to TRBD1 (5 bases). The CDR3 is made up of 13 amino acids. In germline, CDR1 is LNHDA, CDR2 SQIVND (reference sequence). V was shortened by 5 bases and J by 8 bases, with 15 bases between the two germline ends. Based on the CDR3 plus reference TRBV19 and TRBJ1-2, the full variable domain is DGGITQSPKYLFRKEGQNVTLSCEQNLNHDAMYWYRQDPGQGLRLIYYSQIVNDFQKGDIAEGYSVSREKKESFPLTVTSAQKNPTAFYLCASSFIQAGGYTFGSGTRLTVV.

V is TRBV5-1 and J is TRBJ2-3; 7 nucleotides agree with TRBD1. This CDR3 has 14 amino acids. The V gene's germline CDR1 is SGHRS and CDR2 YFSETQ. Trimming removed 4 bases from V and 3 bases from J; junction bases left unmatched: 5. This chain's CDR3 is CASSPGQETDTQYF. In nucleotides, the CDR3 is TGCGCCAGCAGCCCCGGACAGGAGACAGATACGCAGTATTTT.

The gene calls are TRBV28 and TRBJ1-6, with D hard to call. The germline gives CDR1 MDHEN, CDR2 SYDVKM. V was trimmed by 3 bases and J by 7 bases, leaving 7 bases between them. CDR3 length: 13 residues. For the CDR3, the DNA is TGTGCCAGCAGTTTCCCCGAAAATTCACCCCTCCACTTT. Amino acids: CASSFPENSPLHF.

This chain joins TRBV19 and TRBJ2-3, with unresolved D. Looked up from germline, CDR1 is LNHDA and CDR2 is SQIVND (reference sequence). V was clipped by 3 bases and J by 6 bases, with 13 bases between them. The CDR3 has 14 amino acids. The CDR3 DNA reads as TGTGCCAGTAGTATCCGGTCACCCGGGGATACGCAGTATTTT. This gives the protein CASSIRSPGDTQYF.

The chain's CDR3 is CASSSGEVGEKLFF. The CDR3 DNA reads TGTGCCAGTAGTTCAGGGGAAGTAGGGGAAAAACTGTTTTTT. V gene TRBV19 combines with J gene TRBJ1-4, with a possible D match to TRBD1 (6 bases). Germline CDR1 and CDR2: LNHDA and SQIVND (reference sequence). V shed 5 bases and J shed 8 bases, with 15 bases lying between them. This CDR3 spans 14 amino acids.

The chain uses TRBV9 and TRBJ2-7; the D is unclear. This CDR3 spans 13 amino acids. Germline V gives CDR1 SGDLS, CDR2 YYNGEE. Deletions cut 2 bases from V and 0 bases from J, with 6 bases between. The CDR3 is CASSVGSSYEQYF. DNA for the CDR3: TGTGCCAGCAGCGTGGGAAGCTCCTACGAGCAGTACTTC.

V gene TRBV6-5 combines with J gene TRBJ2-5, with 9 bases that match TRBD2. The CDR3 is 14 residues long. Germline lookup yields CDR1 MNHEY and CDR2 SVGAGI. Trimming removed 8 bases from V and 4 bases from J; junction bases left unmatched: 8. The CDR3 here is CASGGGRAIETQYF. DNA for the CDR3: TGTGCCAGCGGCGGCGGGAGGGCCATAGAGACCCAGTACTTC.

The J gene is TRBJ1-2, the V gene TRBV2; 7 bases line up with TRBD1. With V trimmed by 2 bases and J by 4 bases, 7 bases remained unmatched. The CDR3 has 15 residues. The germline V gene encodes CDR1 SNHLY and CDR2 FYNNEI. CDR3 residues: CASSEMGQRIYGYTF. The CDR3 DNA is TGTGCCAGCAGTGAAATGGGACAGCGGATCTATGGCTACACCTTC.